A single sample gave rise to the 15 T cell receptor beta chains below, sequenced in a study of T cells in Graves' hyperthyroidism and ophthalmopathy. From RNA transcripts, TCR beta CDR3 regions were amplified. Initially, a first-round RT-PCR of the TCR CDR3 employed the HTBI primer set. TCRdb re-analysed the multiplex PCR reads in MiXCR, keeping a single row per CDR3 protein. The sample lists 360,000 or so distinct CDR3 sequences, approximately 14% occurring once. The sequencing input was blood. These receptors all come from a woman aged 60-75 years with Graves' ophthalmopathy.

This clonotype was recorded many times. V and J are TRBV11-2 and TRBJ2-7, with 12 bases matching TRBD2. Trimming took 0 bases from V and 6 from J; bases not matched to a gene: 3. From germline, CDR1 is SGHAT and CDR2 FQNNGV. There are 15 residues in the CDR3. The CDR3 DNA reads as TGTGCCAGCAGCTTAGAGGCTAGCGGGAGGGTCGAGCAGTACTTC. Protein: CASSLEASGRVEQYF.

This chain links TRBV29-1 with TRBJ1-1, with 9 nucleotides matching TRBD1. This CDR3 contains 15 residues. Germline V gene data show CDR1 as SQVTM and CDR2 as ANQGSEA. Trimming cost V 7 bases and J 1 base; bases outside gene matches: 10. The CDR3 DNA follows: TGCAGCGCCAAACGGACAGGGGAACGGAACACTGAAGCTTTCTTT. It codes for CSAKRTGERNTEAFF.

Many counts were recorded for this clonotype. The J gene is TRBJ1-1, the V gene TRBV11-2; D is undetermined. Germline V CDR1 and CDR2: SGHAT, FQNNGV. The CDR3 covers 13 residues. Trimming left V 5 bases short and J 0 bases short, with 7 bases between. The CDR3 sequence is CASSHSVNTEAFF. The DNA for the CDR3 is TGTGCCAGCAGCCACTCAGTGAACACTGAAGCTTTCTTT.

This clonotype was detected many times. The chain has TRBV5-1 and TRBJ2-7, with D tentatively TRBD2 (6 bases). The CDR3 runs 16 residues. The V gene lost 0 bases and the J gene lost 2 bases, with 15 bases spanning the gap. Germline V gene data show CDR1 as SGHRS and CDR2 as YFSETQ. The CDR3 reads CASSLVWGVETYEQYF. CDR3 nucleotides: TGCGCCAGCAGCTTGGTTTGGGGGGTTGAAACCTACGAGCAGTACTTC.

To note about this clonotype: A much more abundant neighbour one base away suggests this may be a read error. The chain couples TRBV29-1 to TRBJ2-7, with D possibly being TRBD2 (6 bases). V gave up 3 bases and J gave up 3 bases, with 15 bases separating them. The CDR3 length is 14 residues. Germline CDR1 is SQVTM and CDR2 is ANQGSEA. CDR3 coding DNA: TGCAGCGTTGACCTCCCCGGGGGAGGCTACGAGCAGTACTTC. Translated, it gives CSVDLPGGGYEQYF.

This clonotype was observed a handful of times. This may be a read error, as it is one base from a much larger clone. This chain links TRBV2 with TRBJ1-5, with TRBD1 matching over 8 bases. Germline CDR1 reads SNHLY; CDR2 reads FYNNEI. V was clipped by 4 bases and J by 5 bases; unmatched bases: 4. The CDR3 covers 14 residues. For the CDR3, the DNA is TGTGCCAGCAGTGGACCAGGGGGCCATCAGCCCCAGCATTTT. Translation: CASSGPGGHQPQHF.

The chain links TRBV6-1 to TRBJ2-2; D might be TRBD1 (6 bases). The V end lost 8 bases, the J end lost 6 bases, and 13 bases lay between the germline ends. Germline lookup yields CDR1 MNHNS and CDR2 SASEGT. The CDR3 spans 13 residues. The DNA of the CDR3 is TGTGCCAGCGGCCGGACAGCCCCCGGGGAGCTGTTTTTT. Amino acids: CASGRTAPGELFF.

There are many counts of this clonotype. The rearrangement uses TRBV11-2 and TRBJ1-2, with D possibly being TRBD1 (6 bases). V lost 5 bases and J 6 bases, leaving 10 bases between the germline ends. The germline CDR1 and CDR2 sequences are SGHAT and FQNNGV. This CDR3 comprises 12 residues. In DNA form, the CDR3 reads TGTGCCAGCAGCGAAGGGGGTCATGGCTACACCTTC. Translation gives CASSEGGHGYTF.

The V call is TRBV20-1, the J call TRBJ2-5; 7 positions agree with TRBD2. The ends lost 0 bases at V and 3 bases at J; junction bases unmatched: 10. The CDR3 is 16 residues long. The V gene's germline CDR1 is DFQATT and CDR2 SNEGSKA (reference sequence). This CDR3 reads CSARDPRAGPEETQYF. The CDR3 bases are TGCAGTGCTAGAGATCCTCGAGCGGGGCCGGAAGAGACCCAGTACTTC.

This clonotype has ten or more counts. The rearrangement joins TRBV7-3 to TRBJ2-1; 16 bases map to TRBD2. Germline-derived CDR1 and CDR2 are SGHTA and FQGTGA. The CDR3 totals 16 residues. The V segment lost 3 bases and the J segment 10 bases; nucleotides outside the gene matches: 6. CDR3 protein: CASSLGTSGRGLEQFF. The CDR3 region has the DNA TGTGCCAGCAGCTTGGGGACTAGCGGGAGGGGGTTGGAGCAGTTCTTC.

The chain is built from TRBV7-8 and TRBJ2-2; 8 nucleotides align to TRBD2. Germline V lookup: CDR1 SGHVS, CDR2 FQNEAQ. The J segment lost 4 bases and the V segment lost 5 bases, leaving 6 bases of the junction unmatched. This CDR3 contains 15 residues. The CDR3, as DNA: TGTGCCAGCAGCCCAGTAGCGGGGAGCACCGGGGAGCTGTTTTTT. Its translation is CASSPVAGSTGELFF.

V is TRBV3-1 and J is TRBJ2-2; D is uncertain. Germline CDR1 LGHDT, CDR2 YNNKEL (reference sequence). V dropped 1 base and J dropped 7 bases, with 4 bases sitting between them. The CDR3 has 12 amino acids. The CDR3 DNA reads TGTGCCAGCAGCCAAGGTCTCGGGGAGCTGTTTTTT. It translates to CASSQGLGELFF.

In this sample, this clonotype turned up many times. The chain couples TRBV28 to TRBJ2-7, with unresolved D. The V and J ends lost 5 bases and 4 bases respectively, with 9 bases between them. The CDR3 totals 12 residues. Germline lookup yields CDR1 MDHEN and CDR2 SYDVKM. The CDR3 region has the DNA TGTGCCAGCAGTAAGACACCATACGAGCAGTACTTC. Translated, it gives CASSKTPYEQYF.

This clonotype appeared many times. The chain recombines TRBV2 with TRBJ2-7; 9 bases map to TRBD1. The V gene end was trimmed by 4 bases and the J gene end by 4 bases; junction bases not matched to a gene: 2. CDR1 SNHLY and CDR2 FYNNEI come from the germline V gene. The CDR3 has 13 residues. This CDR3 is CASSVQGAYEQYF. The DNA for the CDR3 is TGTGCCAGCAGTGTACAGGGGGCGTACGAGCAGTACTTC.

Ten or more counts support this clonotype. The chain carries TRBV2 and TRBJ1-1, with a weak D call TRBD1 (5 bases). The CDR3 extends over 16 amino acids. V was trimmed by 6 bases and J by 1 base, leaving 18 bases between them. In germline, CDR1 is SNHLY, CDR2 FYNNEI. The CDR3, as DNA: TGTGCCAGCAGGGGTACGGGGGGTGCCTCGAACACTGAAGCTTTCTTT. Translating it yields CASRGTGGASNTEAFF.